The source of this T cell receptor (beta chain) is a study of blood T cell repertoires in COVID-19. Study-wide context: Researchers got acute and convalescent COVID-19 samples from the United States, Italy and Spain. T cells, B-cell-depleted T cells, or PBMCs provided the cDNA or gDNA that served as material.

Germline V gives CDR1 MNHEY, CDR2 SVGAGI. This CDR3 comprises 14 residues. J gave up 1 base and V 8 bases, and 7 bases lay outside the gene matches. Cohorts were assigned according to the clinical history that participants reported. Using immunoSEQ multiplex PCR, the repertoire was profiled, and TCRdb retains in-frame clones only, with some absent. The repertoire has about 360,000 clones, about 89% of them found once; the top ten carry roughly 2%. The clonotype originates from a man aged 40-49 years in a cohort exposed to, infected with or recovered from COVID-19 (not recorded which). The rearrangement uses TRBV6-5 and TRBJ1-1; 7 nucleotides match TRBD1. The sample comprised PBMCs or T cells enriched from blood (not recorded which). CDR3 sequence (DNA): TGTGCCAGCCGAAGAGGGGGCTCGAACACTGAAGCTTTCTTT. It is translated as CASRRGGSNTEAFF.